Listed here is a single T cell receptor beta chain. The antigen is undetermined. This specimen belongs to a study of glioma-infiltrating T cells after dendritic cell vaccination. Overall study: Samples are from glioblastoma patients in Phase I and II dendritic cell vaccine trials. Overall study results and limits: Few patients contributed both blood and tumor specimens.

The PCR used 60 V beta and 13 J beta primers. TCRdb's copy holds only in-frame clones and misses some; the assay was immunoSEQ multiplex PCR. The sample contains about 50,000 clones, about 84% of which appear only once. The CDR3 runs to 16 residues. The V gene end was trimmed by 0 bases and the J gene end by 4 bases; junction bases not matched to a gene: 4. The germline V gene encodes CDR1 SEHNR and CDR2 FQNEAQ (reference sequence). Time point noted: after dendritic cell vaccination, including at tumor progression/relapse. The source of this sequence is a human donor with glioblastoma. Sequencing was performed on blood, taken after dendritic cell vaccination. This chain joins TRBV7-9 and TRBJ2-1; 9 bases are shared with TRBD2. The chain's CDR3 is CASSLALAGGYNEQFF. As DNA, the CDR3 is TGTGCCAGCAGCTTAGCGTTGGCGGGGGGGTACAATGAGCAGTTCTTC.